This TCR beta chain originates from a study of blood T cell repertoires in COVID-19. In assigning cohorts, the study relied on participant-reported clinical history. How the authors handled the data: Counts of nucleated cells, estimated from reference gene primer amplification, were obtained. Only in-frame clones appear in the TCRdb table, and some are missing; sequencing was by immunoSEQ multiplex PCR. That table supplies the V and J calls and clone size; D and trimming were determined from the DNA. In the table there are 250,000 or so clones, around 90% of which are singletons. The germline CDR1 and CDR2 sequences are SGHRS and YFSETQ. Trimming took 4 bases from V and 4 from J, leaving 8 bases between them. This CDR3 has 12 residues.

J is TRBJ1-2 and V is TRBV5-1; D call uncertain. The clonotype originates from a woman aged 25 to 45 with acute COVID-19. Sequencing was carried out using PBMCs or T cells enriched from blood (not recorded which). The CDR3 loop is CASSTDTYGYTF. For the CDR3, the DNA is TGCGCCAGCAGCACCGACACCTATGGCTACACCTTC. The full variable domain, with the rest looked up from reference TRBV5-1 and TRBJ1-2, is KAGVTQTPRYLIKTRGQQVTLSCSPISGHRSVSWYQQTPGQGLQFLFEYFSETQRNKGNFPGRFSGRQFSNSRSEMNVSTLELGDSALYLCASSTDTYGYTFGSGTRLTVV.